The 8 T cell receptor beta chains below all came from one sample that was sequenced in a study of blood T cell repertoires in COVID-19. Some clones are missing from TCRdb's copy, which holds only in-frame ones; the method was immunoSEQ multiplex PCR. The table lists about 200,000 clones, 86% of them singletons. Sequencing was performed on peripheral blood. The receptors here all came from a middle-aged man with acute or convalescent COVID-19.

The rearrangement links TRBV19 to TRBJ2-3; a weak D match, TRBD2 (5 bases). Germline V CDR1 and CDR2: LNHDA, SQIVND (reference sequence). The CDR3 has 16 residues. Trimming took 4 bases from V and 0 from J, leaving 14 bases between them. The CDR3 DNA is TGTGCCAGTAGTACAACGAGGCGGGTTAGCACAGATACGCAGTATTTT. It translates to CASSTTRRVSTDTQYF.

The chain employs TRBV7-9 and TRBJ1-1; D gene ambiguous. V lost 2 bases and J lost 5, with 9 bases in between. CDR3 size: 13 residues. Looked up from germline, CDR1 is SEHNR and CDR2 is FQNEAQ (reference sequence). CDR3 amino acids: CASSLQFSTEAFF. For the CDR3, the DNA is TGTGCCAGCAGCTTACAGTTTTCGACTGAAGCTTTCTTT.

The chain recombines TRBV3-1 (or the pseudogene TRBV3-2) with TRBJ2-1, with 8 bases matching TRBD2. The V gene's germline CDR1 is LGHDT and CDR2 YNNKEL (reference sequence). The CDR3 spans 14 residues. The V and J ends lost 1 base and 8 bases, in that order; junction bases with no gene match: 4. CDR3: CASSQAGGLYEQFF. The CDR3, as DNA: TGTGCCAGCAGCCAAGCGGGGGGGCTGTATGAGCAGTTCTTC.

The gene calls are TRBV5-1 and TRBJ2-5, with 10 bases lining up with TRBD2. CDR1 is SGHRS, CDR2 YFSETQ, per germline. J was trimmed by 2 bases and V by 4 bases; bases with no gene match: 5. The CDR3 length is 15 residues. The CDR3 DNA is TGCGCCAGCAGCCCTCTAGCGGGGGATCAAGAGACCCAGTACTTC. It specifies CASSPLAGDQETQYF.

The chain joins TRBV7-3 to TRBJ2-5; TRBD2 might be the D (6 bases). Germline V lookup: CDR1 SGHTA, CDR2 FQGTGA. The CDR3 runs to 15 residues. Trimming took off 4 bases at V and 1 base at J, with 13 bases between the two ends. The CDR3 bases are TGTGCCAGCAGCTCAAACTCCGGGGGCCAAGAGACCCAGTACTTC. This codes for CASSSNSGGQETQYF.

This clone was detected once. The rearrangement joins TRBV7-9 to TRBJ2-1; tentatively, D is TRBD2 (6 bases). Germline CDR1 is SEHNR and CDR2 is FQNEAQ (reference sequence). The V and J ends lost 8 bases and 9 bases respectively, with 11 bases between them. The CDR3 has 11 residues. The CDR3 nucleotides are TGTGCCAGCTTGGGGGGAAGTGAGCAGTTCTTC. The encoded protein is CASLGGSEQFF.

V is TRBV7-8 and J is TRBJ1-1; D gene unclear. This CDR3 comprises 15 residues. Trimming pared 4 bases from V and 1 base from J, leaving 13 bases between. Germline CDR1 reads SGHVS; CDR2 reads FQNEAQ. This chain's CDR3 is CASSSFVLPNTEAFF. Here the CDR3 DNA reads TGTGCCAGCAGCTCTTTCGTACTGCCGAACACTGAAGCTTTCTTT.

This clone came up once. The chain combines TRBV7-6 with TRBJ1-4, with TRBD1 as a possible D gene (6 bases). CDR3 length equals 16 residues. Germline V lookup: CDR1 SGHVS, CDR2 FNYEAQ. V gave up 5 bases and J gave up 1 base, with 14 bases separating them. CDR3 DNA sequence: TGTGCCAGCAGCCCGGACAGACTCGGAACTAATGAAAAACTGTTTTTT. Translation: CASSPDRLGTNEKLFF. Variable domain in full (rest from reference TRBV7-6 and TRBJ1-4): GAGVSQSPRYKVTKRGQDVALRCDPISGHVSLYWYRQALGQGPEFLTYFNYEAQQDKSGLPNDRFSAERPEGSISTLTIQRTEQRDSAMYRCASSPDRLGTNEKLFFGSGTQLSVL.